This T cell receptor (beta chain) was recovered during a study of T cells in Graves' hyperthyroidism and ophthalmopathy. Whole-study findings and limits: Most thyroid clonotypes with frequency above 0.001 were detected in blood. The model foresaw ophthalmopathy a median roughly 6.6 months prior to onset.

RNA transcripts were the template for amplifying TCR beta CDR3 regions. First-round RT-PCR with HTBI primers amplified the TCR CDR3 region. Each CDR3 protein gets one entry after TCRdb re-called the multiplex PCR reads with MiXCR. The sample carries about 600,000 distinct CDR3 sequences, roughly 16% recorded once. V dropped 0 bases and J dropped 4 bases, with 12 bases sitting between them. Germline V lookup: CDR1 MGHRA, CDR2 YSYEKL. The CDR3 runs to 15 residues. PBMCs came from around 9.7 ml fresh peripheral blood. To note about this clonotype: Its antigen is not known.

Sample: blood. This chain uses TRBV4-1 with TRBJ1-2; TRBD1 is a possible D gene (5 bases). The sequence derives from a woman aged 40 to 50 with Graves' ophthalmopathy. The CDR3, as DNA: TGCGCCAGCAGCCAAGAGCCGGGGGAGGGCTATGGCTACACCTTC. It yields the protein CASSQEPGEGYGYTF.